The 32 T cell receptor beta chains in this list originate from one sample, sequenced in a study of cytomegalovirus exposure and HLA in healthy donors. The study ran its PCR with 60 Vbeta and 13 Jbeta primers. The method was immunoSEQ multiplex PCR; TCRdb's version includes in-frame clones alone and lacks a portion of them. The profile shows approximately 150,000 clones, around 84% of them singletons. The source material was PBMCs. All receptors come from a boy aged 2 to 9 in good health and CMV-seronegative.

This clone was found once. The DNA for the CDR3 is TGTGCCAGCAGCCATTCCCCTCTAGCGGTAACTACCTACGAGCAGTACTTC. It encodes CASSHSPLAVTTYEQYF. V is TRBV4-2 and J is TRBJ2-7; 7 bases agree with TRBD2. The CDR3 is 17 amino acids. V lost 3 bases and J lost 2; bases outside the gene matches: 13. The germline V gene has CDR1 LGHNA and CDR2 YNFKEQ.

This chain uses TRBV19 with TRBJ1-5, with D tentatively TRBD1 (6 bases). Germline-derived CDR1 and CDR2 are LNHDA and SQIVND (reference sequence). The CDR3 covers 16 residues. V lost 6 bases and J 1 base, leaving 16 bases between the germline ends. CDR3 protein: CASRETGSWSNQPQHF. The CDR3 region has the DNA TGTGCCAGTAGGGAAACAGGGTCTTGGAGCAATCAGCCCCAGCATTTT.

V gene TRBV27 combines with J gene TRBJ1-6, with TRBD1 as a possible D gene (6 bases). The germline CDR1 and CDR2 sequences are MNHEY and SMNVEV (reference sequence). The CDR3 is made up of 14 amino acids. Trimming took 2 bases from V and 7 from J, leaving 9 bases between them. CDR3 DNA sequence: TGTGCCAGCAGTTTAAGGGGGAAAAATTCACCCCTCCACTTT. Translating gives CASSLRGKNSPLHF.

The chain recombines TRBV5-5 with TRBJ1-6, with D perhaps TRBD1 (5 bases). Germline V lookup: CDR1 SGHKS, CDR2 YYEKEE (reference sequence). The CDR3 contains 15 residues. V was shortened by 0 bases and J by 9 bases, with 13 bases between the two germline ends. The CDR3 coding sequence is TGTGCCAGCAGCTTGGCCTCGCAGGGCGTTTCACCCCTCCACTTT. Translated, it gives CASSLASQGVSPLHF.

V and J are TRBV5-6 and TRBJ1-1, with 8 positions matching TRBD1. The CDR3 loop spans 14 amino acids. Germline V gene lookup returns CDR1 SGHDT and CDR2 YYEEEE. V was clipped by 5 bases and J by 4 bases; unmatched bases: 7. The CDR3 coding sequence is TGTGCCAGCAGAGGACAGGGACACTTCACTGAAGCTTTCTTT. This codes for CASRGQGHFTEAFF.

This chain connects TRBV6-1 to TRBJ1-5; TRBD1 is a possible D gene (5 bases). V shed 8 bases and J shed 0 bases, with 14 bases lying between them. Germline-derived CDR1 and CDR2 are MNHNS and SASEGT. The CDR3 extends over 15 amino acids. CDR3 loop: CASLGGGNSNQPQHF. CDR3 in DNA: TGTGCCAGCTTGGGGGGAGGTAATAGCAATCAGCCCCAGCATTTT.

J is TRBJ1-5 and V is TRBV27, with 8 bases lining up with TRBD1. With V trimmed by 5 bases and J by 3 bases, 6 bases remained unmatched. The CDR3 covers 15 residues. The V gene's germline CDR1 is MNHEY and CDR2 SMNVEV (reference sequence). The CDR3 DNA sequence: TGTGCCAGCAGTCCAAGGACAGGGCACAATCAGCCCCAGCATTTT. Its translation is CASSPRTGHNQPQHF.

This chain connects TRBV9 to TRBJ1-2; 10 bases align to TRBD1. This CDR3 region has 19 residues. The ends lost 3 bases at V and 3 bases at J; junction bases unmatched: 17. Germline-derived CDR1 and CDR2 are SGDLS and YYNGEE. This CDR3 is CASSGRGERQGASDYGYTF. CDR3 bases: TGTGCCAGCAGCGGTAGAGGAGAGCGACAGGGGGCGTCTGACTATGGCTACACCTTC.

This clone showed up just once. The chain combines TRBV7-6 with TRBJ2-7; 12 positions match TRBD2. Germline values: CDR1 SGHVS, CDR2 FNYEAQ. The CDR3 spans 13 residues. The V segment lost 8 bases and the J segment 4 bases; nucleotides outside the gene matches: 3. The CDR3 sequence: CASSGTSGYEQYF. DNA of the CDR3: TGTGCCAGCTCCGGGACTAGCGGGTACGAGCAGTACTTC.

This clone has just one count. The chain uses TRBV7-8 and TRBJ1-2; D is undetermined. Looked up from germline, CDR1 is SGHVS and CDR2 is FQNEAQ. The CDR3 totals 17 residues. V was trimmed by 2 bases and J by 0 bases, leaving 16 bases between them. The CDR3 loop reads CASSLTTWTQTNYGYTF. CDR3 DNA: TGTGCCAGCAGCTTAACCACCTGGACTCAAACTAACTATGGCTACACCTTC.

The V gene is TRBV4-2, the J gene TRBJ2-7, with 12 bases matching TRBD2. J lost 0 bases, V lost 4 bases, and 1 base had no gene match. Germline CDR1 is LGHNA and CDR2 is YNFKEQ. The CDR3 contains 15 residues. The CDR3 coding sequence is TGTGCCAGCAGCCCGACTAGCGGGAGCTCCTACGAGCAGTACTTC. This gives the protein CASSPTSGSSYEQYF.

This sequence joins TRBV6-1 and TRBJ1-2; 7 bases agree with TRBD1. Losses at the gene ends were 4 bases for V and 0 bases for J; bases not matched to a gene: 5. The CDR3 length is 15 residues. In germline, CDR1 is MNHNS, CDR2 SASEGT. The CDR3 nucleotides read TGTGCCAGCAGTGTGTACAGGGGCGCTAACTATGGCTACACCTTC. Translating gives CASSVYRGANYGYTF.

The rearrangement links TRBV27 to TRBJ1-4, with TRBD1 as a possible D gene (6 bases). Trimming pared 5 bases from V and 4 bases from J, leaving 17 bases between. Germline CDR1 MNHEY, CDR2 SMNVEV (reference sequence). The CDR3 is 16 residues long. CDR3 residues: CASSPGTPYGNEKLFF. Here the CDR3 DNA reads TGTGCCAGCAGTCCCGGGACACCATATGGTAATGAAAAACTGTTTTTT. The whole variable domain, filled in from reference TRBV27 and TRBJ1-4, reads EAQVTQNPRYLITVTGKKLTVTCSQNMNHEYMSWYRQDPGLGLRQIYYSMNVEVTDKGDVPEGYKVSRKEKRNFPLILESPSPNQTSLYFCASSPGTPYGNEKLFFGSGTQLSVL.

The chain joins TRBV2 to TRBJ1-3; D possibly corresponds to TRBD1 (6 bases). Per the germline V gene, CDR1 is SNHLY and CDR2 is FYNNEI. Trimming shortened V by 7 bases and J by 3 bases, and 19 bases separated the two germline ends. CDR3 size: 16 residues. The CDR3, as DNA: TGTGCCAGCAACGAGGTACAGGGAATCGATGGAAACACCATATATTTT. Translation: CASNEVQGIDGNTIYF.

As for this clone: One junction end does not reproduce the germline sequence, and a read error may be involved. The gene calls are TRBV7-9 and TRBJ2-3, with 9 bases matching TRBD2. The germline gives CDR1 SEHNR, CDR2 FQNEAQ (reference sequence). The length of the CDR3 is 15 residues. The CDR3 nucleotides are TGTGCCGGCAGCTTAAGGCGGGGGGGCTTAGATACGCAGTATTTT. Its translation is CAGSLRRGGLDTQYF.

The chain joins TRBV6-5 to TRBJ1-3; 7 nucleotides agree with TRBD1. There are 13 residues in the CDR3. The ends lost 10 bases at V and 1 base at J; junction bases unmatched: 4. The germline V gene has CDR1 MNHEY and CDR2 SVGAGI. The CDR3 sequence: CATSRGSGNTIYF. Here the CDR3 DNA reads TGTGCCACCTCCAGGGGGTCTGGAAACACCATATATTTT.

The J gene is TRBJ2-3, the V gene TRBV15; 9 nucleotides align to TRBD2. The CDR3 is 21 amino acids. The germline V gene has CDR1 LNHNV and CDR2 YYDKDF (reference sequence). J lost 0 bases, V lost 0 bases, and 16 bases had no gene match. CDR3 sequence: CATSRDTPGLARIGSTDTQYF. CDR3 coding DNA: TGTGCCACCAGCAGAGACACACCGGGACTAGCAAGAATCGGAAGCACAGATACGCAGTATTTT.

This clone was recorded only once. The germline gene is not matched at one end of the junction; a read error may be the cause. The V and J genes are TRBV6-6 and TRBJ1-2, with 7 bases matching TRBD1. Per germline, CDR1 MNHNY and CDR2 SVGAGI (reference sequence). CDR3 length: 16 amino acids. The CDR3 sequence is CASRAATGEVLYDYTF. For the CDR3, the DNA is TGTGCCAGCAGGGCCGCCACAGGGGAGGTTCTTTATGACTACACCTTC.

This chain uses TRBV5-6 with TRBJ1-6; possible D gene TRBD1, 6 bases. Between the trimmed V and J ends, which lost 1 base and 9 bases, there was a span of 14 bases. There are 15 residues in the CDR3. Germline-derived CDR1 and CDR2 are SGHDT and YYEEEE. The CDR3 coding sequence is TGTGCCAGCAGCTTGTTAGGGCAGGGGCCTTCACCCCTCCACTTT. Translated: CASSLLGQGPSPLHF.

This rearrangement joins TRBV5-4 to TRBJ2-1, with D perhaps matching TRBD2 (5 bases). This CDR3 comprises 16 residues. The V end was cut by 2 bases, the J end by 5 bases, with 17 bases between. Germline CDR1 is SGHNT and CDR2 is YYREEE (reference sequence). The CDR3, as DNA: TGTGCCAGCAGCTTCCCCGGCCTAGCCCTTAACAATGAGCAGTTCTTC. Encoded protein: CASSFPGLALNNEQFF.

The chain has TRBV2 and TRBJ1-2; D might be TRBD1 (6 bases). CDR3 length: 12 residues. The V and J ends lost 9 bases and 13 bases respectively, with 21 bases between them. Germline CDR1 and CDR2: SNHLY and FYNNEI. The CDR3 reads CASGEADRTPTF. The DNA for the CDR3 is TGTGCCAGTGGAGAGGCGGACAGAACCCCCACCTTC.

This CDR3 reads CASRLGGGYTF. The CDR3 region has the DNA TGTGCCAGCCGACTGGGGGGTGGCTACACCTTC. The chain combines TRBV6-1 with TRBJ1-2; D perhaps matches TRBD1 (5 bases). Germline V gene sequence: CDR1 MNHNS, CDR2 SASEGT. The CDR3 is 11 amino acids. The V end was cut by 8 bases, the J end by 7 bases, with 11 bases between.

The CDR3 sequence: CASSLEGLAVYNEQFF. The CDR3 DNA is TGTGCCAGCAGCTTAGAAGGCCTAGCGGTTTACAATGAGCAGTTCTTC. The chain couples TRBV7-9 to TRBJ2-1; 7 positions agree with TRBD2. Germline CDR1 and CDR2: SEHNR and FQNEAQ (reference sequence). This CDR3 contains 16 residues. Trimming cost V 1 base and J 4 bases; bases outside gene matches: 7. The full variable domain, rest sourced from reference TRBV7-9 and TRBJ2-1, is DTGVSQNPRHKITKRGQNVTFRCDPISEHNRLYWYRQTLGQGPEFLTYFQNEAQLEKSRLLSDRFSAERPKGSFSTLEIQRTEQGDSAMYLCASSLEGLAVYNEQFFGPGTRLTVL.

This clone was detected only once. The V gene is TRBV10-3, the J gene TRBJ2-6, with TRBD1 identical over 8 bases. Germline assignment: CDR1 ENHRY and CDR2 SYGVKD. CDR3 length equals 16 residues. The V and J ends lost 4 bases and 8 bases, in that order; junction bases with no gene match: 10. In DNA form, the CDR3 reads TGTGCCATCAGTGGGGGGACAGGAGGTTTATCCAACGTCCTGACTTTC. The encoded protein is CAISGGTGGLSNVLTF.

This chain connects TRBV4-2 to TRBJ2-3; possibly TRBD1 for D (5 bases). The CDR3 is made up of 16 amino acids. Germline CDR1 reads LGHNA; CDR2 reads YNFKEQ. V was clipped by 1 base and J by 1 base, with 12 bases between them. CDR3 protein: CASSQVAGFGTDTQYF. The DNA for the CDR3 is TGTGCCAGCAGCCAAGTAGCAGGGTTCGGCACAGATACGCAGTATTTT.

The V gene is TRBV21-1, the J gene TRBJ2-5; TRBD2 is the table's D call, not checked against the DNA. TRBV21-1 is annotated as a pseudogene. The CDR3 length is 16 residues. CDR3 amino acids: CASSKALGGQQETQYF. For the CDR3, the DNA is TGTGCCAGCAGCAAAGCGCTAGGAGGGCAGCAAGAGACCCAGTACTTC.

The genes are TRBV6-4 and TRBJ1-2, with D possibly TRBD1 on 5 matching bases. With 3 bases removed from V and 4 bases from J, the gap between germline ends came to 12 bases. CDR3 length: 14 residues. Germline CDR1 reads MRHNA; CDR2 reads SNTAGT. Here the CDR3 reads CASSDGPGLYGYTF. In DNA form, the CDR3 reads TGTGCCAGCAGTGATGGGCCAGGGCTCTATGGCTACACCTTC.

The chain carries TRBV6-1 and TRBJ2-1, with 8 bases lining up with TRBD1. The V segment lost 0 bases and the J segment 5 bases; nucleotides outside the gene matches: 3. Germline CDR1 and CDR2: MNHNS and SASEGT. The CDR3 loop spans 15 amino acids. The DNA for the CDR3 is TGTGCCAGCAGTGAAGCATTGACAGGGGACAATGAGCAGTTCTTC. This codes for CASSEALTGDNEQFF.

V usage is TRBV7-9 and J usage is TRBJ1-1; 7 bases align to TRBD1. Germline V gene data show CDR1 as SEHNR and CDR2 as FQNEAQ (reference sequence). V gave up 1 base and J gave up 1 base; unmatched junction bases: 3. The CDR3 is made up of 15 amino acids. The CDR3 region has the DNA TGTGCCAGCAGCTTAGTGGGACAGTCGAACACTGAAGCTTTCTTT. Protein sequence: CASSLVGQSNTEAFF.

V is TRBV4-1 and J is TRBJ2-1; the match to TRBD2 covers 9 bases. J gave up 10 bases and V 6 bases, and 10 bases lay outside the gene matches. The germline V gene has CDR1 MGHRA and CDR2 YSYEKL. CDR3 length equals 14 residues. CDR3 sequence (DNA): TGCGCCAGCAGGCGGGGGGGAGCCGCCGGGGAGCAGTTCTTC. Its translation is CASRRGGAAGEQFF.

The chain uses TRBV7-6 and TRBJ1-4; D remains unclear. Germline CDR1 reads SGHVS; CDR2 reads FNYEAQ. The CDR3 has 12 residues. V lost 11 bases and J 5 bases, leaving 12 bases between the germline ends. This CDR3 reads CAGGSSNEKLFF. The CDR3 coding sequence is TGTGCCGGCGGCTCATCCAATGAAAAACTGTTTTTT.

CDR3 sequence reads: CASSFRNTEAFF. The CDR3 DNA sequence: TGCGCCAGCAGCTTTCGGAACACTGAAGCTTTCTTT. The chain carries TRBV5-1 and TRBJ1-1; the D is unclear. Germline CDR1 is SGHRS and CDR2 is YFSETQ. V shed 2 bases and J shed 1 base, with 3 bases lying between them. The CDR3 contains 12 residues. Full variable domain (remainder filled in from reference TRBV5-1 and TRBJ1-1): KAGVTQTPRYLIKTRGQQVTLSCSPISGHRSVSWYQQTPGQGLQFLFEYFSETQRNKGNFPGRFSGRQFSNSRSEMNVSTLELGDSALYLCASSFRNTEAFFGQGTRLTVV.